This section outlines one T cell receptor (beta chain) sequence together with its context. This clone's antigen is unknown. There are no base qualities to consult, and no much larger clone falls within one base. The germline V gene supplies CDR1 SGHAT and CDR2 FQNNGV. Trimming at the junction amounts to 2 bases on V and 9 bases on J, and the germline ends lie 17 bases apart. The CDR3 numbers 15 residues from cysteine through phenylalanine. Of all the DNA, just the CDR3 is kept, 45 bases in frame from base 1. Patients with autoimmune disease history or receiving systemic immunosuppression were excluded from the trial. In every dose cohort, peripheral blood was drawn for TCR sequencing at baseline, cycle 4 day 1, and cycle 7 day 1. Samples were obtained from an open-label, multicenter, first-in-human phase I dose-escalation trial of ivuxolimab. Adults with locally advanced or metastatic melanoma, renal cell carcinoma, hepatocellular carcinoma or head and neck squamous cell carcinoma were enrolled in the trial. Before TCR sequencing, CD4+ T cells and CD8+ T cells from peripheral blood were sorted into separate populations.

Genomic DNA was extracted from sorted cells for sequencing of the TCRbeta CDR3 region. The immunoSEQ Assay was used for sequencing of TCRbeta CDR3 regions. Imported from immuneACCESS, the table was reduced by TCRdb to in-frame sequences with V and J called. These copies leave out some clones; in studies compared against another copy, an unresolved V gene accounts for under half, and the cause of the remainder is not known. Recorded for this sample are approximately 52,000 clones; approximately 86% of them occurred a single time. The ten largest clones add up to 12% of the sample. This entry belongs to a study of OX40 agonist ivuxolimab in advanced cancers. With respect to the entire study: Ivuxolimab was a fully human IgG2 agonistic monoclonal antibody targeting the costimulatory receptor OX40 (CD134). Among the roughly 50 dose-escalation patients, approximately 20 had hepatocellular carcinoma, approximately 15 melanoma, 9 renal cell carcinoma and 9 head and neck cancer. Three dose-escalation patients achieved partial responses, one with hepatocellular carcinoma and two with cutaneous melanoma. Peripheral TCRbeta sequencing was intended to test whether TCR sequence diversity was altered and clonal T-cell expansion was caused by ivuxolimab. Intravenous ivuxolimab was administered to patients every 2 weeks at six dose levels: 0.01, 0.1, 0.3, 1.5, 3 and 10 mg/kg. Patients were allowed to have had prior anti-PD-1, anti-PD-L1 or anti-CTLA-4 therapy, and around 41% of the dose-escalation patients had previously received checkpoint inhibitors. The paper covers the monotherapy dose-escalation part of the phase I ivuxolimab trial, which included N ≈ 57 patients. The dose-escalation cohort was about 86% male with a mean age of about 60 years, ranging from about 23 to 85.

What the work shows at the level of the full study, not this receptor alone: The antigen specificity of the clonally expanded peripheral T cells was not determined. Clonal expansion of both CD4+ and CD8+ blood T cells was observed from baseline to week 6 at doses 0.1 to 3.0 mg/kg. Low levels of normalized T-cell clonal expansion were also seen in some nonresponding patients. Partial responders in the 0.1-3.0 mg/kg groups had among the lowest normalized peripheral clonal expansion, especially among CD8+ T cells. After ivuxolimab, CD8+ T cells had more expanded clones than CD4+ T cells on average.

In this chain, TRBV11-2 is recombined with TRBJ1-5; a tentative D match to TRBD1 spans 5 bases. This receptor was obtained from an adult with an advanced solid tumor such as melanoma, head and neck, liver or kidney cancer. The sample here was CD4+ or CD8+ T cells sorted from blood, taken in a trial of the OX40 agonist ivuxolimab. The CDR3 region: CASSLQPGPGWPQHF. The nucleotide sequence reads TGTGCCAGCAGCTTACAACCGGGCCCAGGGTGGCCCCAGCATTTT.